This is a list of T cell receptor beta chains from one sample in a study of shared clonotypes between healthy human individuals. Assay used: immunoSEQ multiplex PCR; TCRdb lists only in-frame clones, some missing. The sample has some 2,000,000 clones; approximately 96% are singletons. Sequencing was performed on naive CD4+ T cells sorted from blood. The receptors derive from a man aged 18 to 29 in good health. Each CDR3 is given without its conserved first and last residue. The order of the fields is J gene, V gene, D gene, CDR3 protein. D genes are given only for firm matches.

j_gene: TRBJ1-1; v_gene: TRBV7-9; d_gene: .; CDR3aa: AGAVDTEAF
j_gene: TRBJ1-5; v_gene: TRBV28; d_gene: .; CDR3aa: ASSLLAPFGPQH
j_gene: TRBJ2-2; v_gene: TRBV1; d_gene: .; CDR3aa: TSSRGLAANTGELF
j_gene: TRBJ1-3; v_gene: TRBV9; d_gene: .; CDR3aa: ASSVGGSRTGNTIY
j_gene: TRBJ2-7; v_gene: TRBV28; d_gene: .; CDR3aa: ASIEATGVSNYEQY
j_gene: TRBJ2-1; v_gene: TRBV4-3; d_gene: .; CDR3aa: ASSGPAAGDYNEQF
j_gene: TRBJ2-7; v_gene: TRBV13; d_gene: TRBD2; CDR3aa: ASSSLAGGTYEQY
j_gene: TRBJ2-5; v_gene: TRBV7-9; d_gene: .; CDR3aa: ASSSIQETQY
j_gene: TRBJ2-1; v_gene: TRBV30; d_gene: .; CDR3aa: AWNWASYNEQF
j_gene: TRBJ1-1; v_gene: TRBV6-5; d_gene: TRBD1; CDR3aa: ASSRTGVTEAF
j_gene: TRBJ2-1; v_gene: TRBV6-1; d_gene: .; CDR3aa: ASSSLKSSYNEQF
j_gene: TRBJ2-7; v_gene: TRBV7-2; d_gene: .; CDR3aa: ASSGPGGPPYEQY
j_gene: TRBJ1-6; v_gene: TRBV30; d_gene: .; CDR3aa: AWTSSSYNSPLH
j_gene: TRBJ1-4; v_gene: TRBV14; d_gene: .; CDR3aa: ASSSSRLTNEKLF
j_gene: TRBJ1-4; v_gene: TRBV30; d_gene: .; CDR3aa: AWSVRLPNPKKLF
j_gene: TRBJ2-7; v_gene: TRBV7-9; d_gene: TRBD2; CDR3aa: ASSVTGTSGSEQY
j_gene: TRBJ2-2; v_gene: TRBV11-2; d_gene: TRBD2; CDR3aa: ASSSAGGVSSGELF
j_gene: TRBJ1-3; v_gene: TRBV5-1; d_gene: .; CDR3aa: ASSLDLVGTGNTIY
j_gene: TRBJ2-7; v_gene: TRBV6-1; d_gene: TRBD1; CDR3aa: ASLLPGQGSYEQY
j_gene: TRBJ1-1; v_gene: TRBV21-1; d_gene: .; CDR3aa: ASSIERVLKVGTEAF
j_gene: TRBJ2-1; v_gene: TRBV9; d_gene: TRBD2; CDR3aa: ASSVVLGLPNEQF
j_gene: TRBJ1-2; v_gene: TRBV10-3; d_gene: .; CDR3aa: AITAGDGYT
j_gene: TRBJ2-2; v_gene: TRBV5-6; d_gene: .; CDR3aa: ASSLGLQVPGELF
j_gene: TRBJ1-5; v_gene: TRBV18; d_gene: .; CDR3aa: ASSPSGQPQH
j_gene: TRBJ2-3; v_gene: TRBV9; d_gene: .; CDR3aa: ASSVGAPDTQY
j_gene: TRBJ1-6; v_gene: TRBV27; d_gene: .; CDR3aa: ASSLLGSSYNSPLH
j_gene: TRBJ2-7; v_gene: TRBV11-2; d_gene: TRBD1; CDR3aa: ASSEQGWVYEQY
j_gene: TRBJ1-5; v_gene: TRBV19; d_gene: .; CDR3aa: ASSVSRQPQH
j_gene: TRBJ2-7; v_gene: TRBV5-4; d_gene: .; CDR3aa: ASSWSPEPNYEQY
j_gene: TRBJ2-3; v_gene: TRBV30; d_gene: TRBD2; CDR3aa: AWAGLVSTDTQY
j_gene: TRBJ2-6; v_gene: TRBV19; d_gene: .; CDR3aa: ASSILSTGSGANVLT
j_gene: TRBJ2-3; v_gene: TRBV10-1; d_gene: TRBD1; CDR3aa: ASRVGQGTDTQY
j_gene: TRBJ2-1; v_gene: TRBV9; d_gene: TRBD2; CDR3aa: ASSGPRGGRSYNEQF
j_gene: TRBJ2-7; v_gene: TRBV28; d_gene: .; CDR3aa: ASSPQGTYEQY
j_gene: TRBJ2-5; v_gene: TRBV2; d_gene: TRBD2; CDR3aa: AGSSGGAQY
j_gene: TRBJ2-7; v_gene: TRBV5-1; d_gene: .; CDR3aa: ASSLTGNEQY
j_gene: TRBJ2-3; v_gene: TRBV18; d_gene: TRBD1; CDR3aa: ASSLRQGGTDTQY
j_gene: TRBJ2-5; v_gene: TRBV23-1; d_gene: .; CDR3aa: ASRDNRAHQQETQY
j_gene: TRBJ1-5; v_gene: TRBV5-6; d_gene: .; CDR3aa: ASSFFQSNQPQH
j_gene: TRBJ2-1; v_gene: TRBV7-9; d_gene: TRBD2; CDR3aa: ASSLVRSGMFYNEQF
j_gene: TRBJ2-5; v_gene: TRBV5-1; d_gene: TRBD1; CDR3aa: ASSSATGGFETQY
j_gene: TRBJ2-3; v_gene: TRBV5-4; d_gene: TRBD2; CDR3aa: ASSLAPGLAGSDTQY
j_gene: TRBJ1-4; v_gene: TRBV7-2; d_gene: .; CDR3aa: ASSLSTGRNEKLF
j_gene: TRBJ2-7; v_gene: TRBV6-5; d_gene: .; CDR3aa: ASSYGPSGEQY
j_gene: TRBJ1-1; v_gene: TRBV7-2; d_gene: .; CDR3aa: ASSLNPVMNTEAF
j_gene: TRBJ2-7; v_gene: TRBV6-5; d_gene: .; CDR3aa: ASRKAGWGYEQY